This T cell receptor (beta chain) was captured in a study of blood T cell repertoires in COVID-19 (dated by TCRdb to 2018 to 2021). Looking at the study overall: The collaborator samples originated in the United States, Italy and Spain and spanned the acute and convalescent phases of COVID-19. The material from the prospective study consisted of cDNA or gDNA derived from T cells, B-cell-depleted T cells, or PBMCs. The dataset comprised deeply sampled blood TCRbeta repertoires from subjects exposed to, actively infected with, or recovered from COVID-19. A freely available public database, intended as a resource for researchers studying the immune response to SARS-CoV-2, is where the repertoires were released. The samples were drawn from two sources: the first 160 participants of the ongoing ImmuneRACE study, and 1,000 to 1,500 subjects contributed by 6 global collaborators. The sample metadata nearly always contained a de-identified subject ID, COVID-19 status, age in years and sex. Where available, HLA class I and class II types were taken from metadata supplied by the sample provider and were not determined by assay-based typing.

Overall study outcomes, separate from this receptor: The amount of clinical and demographic metadata varied by source and participant and was provided uncurated.

TCRbeta CDR3 regions were amplified from genomic DNA using the immunoSEQ Assay, a bias-controlled multiplex PCR. The authors processed their data as follows. Within the assay, amplification of reference gene primers was used to estimate how many nucleated cells each sample contained. To quantify the absolute abundance of each unique TCRbeta CDR3 rearrangement, sequence reads were collapsed and filtered. Productive Simpson clonality was computed per sample as the square root of Simpson's diversity index over productive rearrangements. The table was pulled from immuneACCESS by TCRdb, which kept in-frame rearrangements only. Such tables lose some clones; where checked, under half of the loss comes from unresolved V genes, and the rest has no known cause. The V and J calls and the clone size are those of that table, but D and trimming were determined from the DNA. This sample has around 92,000 clones in its table, and roughly 89% of those were observed once. Approximately 5.6% of the sample is held by the ten biggest clonotypes.

This clone has just one count. The antigen it recognizes is unknown. No base qualities exist here, and no much larger clone lies one base off it. Whole blood was collected in K2EDTA tubes by collaborating institutions according to the institutions' own protocols. For TCRbeta analysis, collaborators shipped samples in one of three forms: frozen whole blood, isolated PBMCs, or DNA extracted from either of those sample types. The sequenced sample consisted of peripheral blood. This clonotype was obtained from a woman older than 75 with active COVID-19.

The CDR3 amino acid sequence is: CASSLGEETQYF. In nucleotides, the sequence is TGTGCCAGCAGCTTAGGAGAGGAGACCCAGTACTTC. The chain employs TRBV7-8 and TRBJ2-5; no confident D gene assignment can be made. CDR3 length: 12 amino acids, cysteine to phenylalanine. Only the CDR3 DNA stays, 36 bases, in frame from base 1. Reading the germline V gene gives CDR1 SGHVS and CDR2 FQNEAQ. V and J lose 1 base and 5 bases, and a span of 5 bases separates them.